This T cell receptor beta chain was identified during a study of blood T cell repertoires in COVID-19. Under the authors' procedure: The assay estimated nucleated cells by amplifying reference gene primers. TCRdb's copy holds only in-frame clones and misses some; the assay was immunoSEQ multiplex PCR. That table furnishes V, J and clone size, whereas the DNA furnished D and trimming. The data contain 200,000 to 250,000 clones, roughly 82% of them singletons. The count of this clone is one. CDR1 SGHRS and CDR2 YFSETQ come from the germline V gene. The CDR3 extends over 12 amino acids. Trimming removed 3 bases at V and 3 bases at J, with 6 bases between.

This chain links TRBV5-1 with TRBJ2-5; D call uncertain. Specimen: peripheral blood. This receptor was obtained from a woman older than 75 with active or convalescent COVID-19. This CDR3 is CASSSYKETQYF. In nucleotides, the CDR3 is TGCGCCAGCAGCTCATACAAAGAGACCCAGTACTTC.